This TCR beta chain emerged from a study of blood T cell repertoires in COVID-19. Study details: PBMCs, B-cell-depleted T cells, or T cells provided the cDNA or gDNA that made up the material.

Generated by immunoSEQ multiplex PCR, the TCRdb table keeps only in-frame clones and is missing some. The sample carries 300,000 to 350,000 clones, approximately 89% recorded once. Trimming shortened V by 2 bases and J by 11 bases, and 16 bases separated the two germline ends. Germline V gene lookup returns CDR1 SGHRS and CDR2 YFSETQ. The CDR3 length is 13 residues. The specimen was PBMCs or T cells enriched from blood (not recorded which). This chain links TRBV5-1 with TRBJ1-1; perhaps TRBD1 as D (5 bases). The TCR originated in a woman aged 25 to 45 who had recovered from COVID-19. This CDR3 is CASSLLQGRGAFF. The CDR3 DNA follows: TGCGCCAGCAGCTTATTGCAGGGCCGGGGGGCTTTCTTT.